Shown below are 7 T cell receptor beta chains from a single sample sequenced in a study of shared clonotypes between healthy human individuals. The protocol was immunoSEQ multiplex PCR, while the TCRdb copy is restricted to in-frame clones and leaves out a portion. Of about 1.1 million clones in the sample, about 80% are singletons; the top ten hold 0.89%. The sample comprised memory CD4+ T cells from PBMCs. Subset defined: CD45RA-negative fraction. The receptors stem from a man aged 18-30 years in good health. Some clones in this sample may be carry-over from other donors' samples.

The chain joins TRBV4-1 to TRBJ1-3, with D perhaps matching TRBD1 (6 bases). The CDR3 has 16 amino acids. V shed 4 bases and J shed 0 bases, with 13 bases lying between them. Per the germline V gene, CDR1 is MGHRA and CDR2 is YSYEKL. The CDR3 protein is CASSRVTGTSGNTIYF. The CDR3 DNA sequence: TGCGCCAGCAGCCGAGTAACAGGGACCTCTGGAAACACCATATATTTT.

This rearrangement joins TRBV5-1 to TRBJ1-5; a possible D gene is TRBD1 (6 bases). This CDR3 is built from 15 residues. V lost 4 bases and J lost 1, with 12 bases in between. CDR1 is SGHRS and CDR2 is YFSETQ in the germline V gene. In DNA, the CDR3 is TGCGCCAGCAGCCCAACAGGGAGGAGCAATCAGCCCCAGCATTTT. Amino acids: CASSPTGRSNQPQHF.

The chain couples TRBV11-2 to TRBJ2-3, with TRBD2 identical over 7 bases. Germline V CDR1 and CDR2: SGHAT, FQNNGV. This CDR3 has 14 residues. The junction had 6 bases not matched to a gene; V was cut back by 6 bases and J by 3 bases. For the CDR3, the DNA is TGTGCCAGCAGGAGCGGGATGAGGACAGATACGCAGTATTTT. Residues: CASRSGMRTDTQYF.

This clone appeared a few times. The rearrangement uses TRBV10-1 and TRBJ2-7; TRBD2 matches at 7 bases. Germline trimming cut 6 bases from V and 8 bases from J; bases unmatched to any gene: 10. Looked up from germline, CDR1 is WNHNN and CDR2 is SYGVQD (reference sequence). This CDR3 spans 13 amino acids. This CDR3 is CASSREVYLQQYF. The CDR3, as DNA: TGCGCCAGCAGCCGGGAGGTATATCTTCAGCAGTACTTC.

This CDR3 reads CASRKRLAGDTGELFF. DNA of the CDR3: TGTGCCAGCAGAAAGAGACTAGCGGGAGACACCGGGGAGCTGTTTTTT. The rearrangement uses TRBV5-4 and TRBJ2-2; the match to TRBD2 covers 12 bases. The CDR3 is 16 residues long. Germline V lookup: CDR1 SGHNT, CDR2 YYREEE (reference sequence). The J segment lost 3 bases and the V segment lost 5 bases, leaving 5 bases of the junction unmatched.

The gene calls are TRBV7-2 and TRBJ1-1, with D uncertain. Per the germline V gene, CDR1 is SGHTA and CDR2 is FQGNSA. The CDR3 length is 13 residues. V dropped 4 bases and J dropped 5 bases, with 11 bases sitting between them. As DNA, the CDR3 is TGTGCCAGCAGCTCATCCGATACTACTGAAGCTTTCTTT. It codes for CASSSSDTTEAFF.

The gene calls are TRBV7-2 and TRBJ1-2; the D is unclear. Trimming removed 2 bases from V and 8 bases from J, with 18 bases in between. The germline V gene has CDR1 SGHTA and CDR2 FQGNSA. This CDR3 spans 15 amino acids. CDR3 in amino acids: CASSLFTGLDGGYTF. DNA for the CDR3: TGTGCCAGCAGCTTATTTACGGGATTGGATGGCGGCTACACCTTC.